The present T cell receptor (beta chain) was sequenced within a study of PD-1 blockade in classical Hodgkin lymphoma. Study-level findings and limits: Nivolumab starters within 1 year of ASCT were excluded. CD4+ but not CD8+ TCR diversity rose significantly by C4D1. Baseline TCR diversity was reportedly lower in newly diagnosed patients than healthy donors. Newly diagnosed and completely responding patients shared comparable baseline diversity.

Concerning this clone: What it binds is unknown.

Time point: cycle 4 day 1 (C4D1), after less than 7 weeks of nivolumab. Each patient experienced a relapse that followed autologous stem cell transplantation, and brentuximab vedotin exposure varied. The table came from immunoSEQ multiplex PCR; TCRdb's copy has only in-frame clones and leaves some out. The data show 28,000 or so clones, around 72% seen once. The germline V and J ends were trimmed by 2 bases and 7 bases, with 12 bases remaining between them. This CDR3 has 15 residues. Per the germline V gene, CDR1 is MNHNS and CDR2 is SASEGT. Sequenced here: peripheral blood mononuclear cells (PBMCs), sampled before the fourth cycle of nivolumab. The receptor was derived from a human donor with classical Hodgkin lymphoma. This sequence joins TRBV6-1 and TRBJ1-6; D is possibly TRBD1 (6 bases). CDR3 sequence (DNA): TGTGCCAGCAGTGAACCATCAGGGGCCAATTCACCCCTCCACTTT. Encoded protein: CASSEPSGANSPLHF.